Here is one TCR beta chain with its context. Germline V gene lookup returns CDR1 KGHSH and CDR2 LQKENI. V lost 0 bases and J lost 1; bases outside the gene matches: 4. The CDR3 is 16 amino acids. The sample is drawn from a study of OX40 agonist ivuxolimab in advanced cancers. TCRdb keeps only in-frame clones here, not all; method: immunoSEQ multiplex PCR. The sample consists of 55,000 to 70,000 clones, about 80% of them appearing once. V gene TRBV18 combines with J gene TRBJ1-1; 8 nucleotides align to TRBD1. The TCR comes from an adult with an advanced solid tumor such as melanoma, head and neck, liver or kidney cancer. Material: CD4+ or CD8+ T cells sorted from blood, obtained in a trial of the OX40 agonist ivuxolimab. This CDR3 is CASSPPAGGKNTEAFF. In nucleotides, the CDR3 is TGTGCCAGCTCACCACCGGCAGGGGGCAAGAACACTGAAGCTTTCTTT.